The text below deals with one T cell receptor beta chain. Its antigen is as yet unknown. Time point: baseline pretreatment blood. Sample treatment: 15 Gy SBRT to primary tumor, nephrectomy 4 weeks later. This record belongs to a study of radiation and T cells in renal cell carcinoma. Per the germline V gene, CDR1 is SGHRS and CDR2 is YFSETQ. This CDR3 is built from 13 residues. V lost 1 base to trimming and J lost 6 bases, with 10 bases between them. Assay: immunoSEQ multiplex PCR; the TCRdb copy retains only in-frame clones and omits some. Among about 61,000 clones listed, over 70% were seen once. Study results and limitations: In blood, top tumor clones expanded by 2 weeks, shrinking by 4.

Specimen: blood, collected from a patient whose treatment included radiotherapy and nephrectomy. This chain uses TRBV5-1 with TRBJ1-2; D remains unclear. This receptor was taken from a man aged 55 to 70 with renal cell carcinoma. The CDR3 nucleotides are TGCGCCAGCAGCTTGAGTGGGGAAGATGGCTACACCTTC. Amino acid sequence: CASSLSGEDGYTF.